These T cell receptor beta chains were read from a single sample in a study of blood T cell repertoires in COVID-19. Clones were read by immunoSEQ multiplex PCR, and TCRdb kept only the in-frame ones, dropping some. This sample yields around 200,000 clones, of which about 85% are seen a single time; over 15% belongs to the top ten. Sample: PBMCs or T cells enriched from blood (not recorded which). These receptor sequences come from a man in his forties who had recovered from COVID-19. The CDR3 runs from the conserved cysteine through the conserved F or W. Each record gives: V gene, D gene, J gene, clone size, CDR3 DNA, CDR3 protein. D genes are given only for firm matches. Not every row has a clone size; where given, it reads once, few, many or a size class.

>TRBV5-1|TRBD1|TRBJ2-4|once
TGCGCCAGCAGCTTGGAGGCAGGGGGCGCGGCAAACATTCAGTACTTC
CASSLEAGGAANIQYF
>TRBV27|TRBD2|TRBJ2-3|NA
TGTGCCAGCAGTTCCCCGGGACTAGAATTCACAGATACGCAGTATTTT
CASSSPGLEFTDTQYF
>TRBV19|NA|TRBJ2-5|once
TGTGCCAGTAGTCTTGGCAGGGGCGGTCAAGAGACCCAGTACTTC
CASSLGRGGQETQYF
>TRBV30|NA|TRBJ1-2|NA
TGTGCCTGGAGTTTAGCGGACTCTGGCTACACCTTC
CAWSLADSGYTF
>TRBV2|TRBD2|TRBJ2-5|NA
TGTGCCAGCAGTGGGACTAGCGGGATGGGAGAGACCCAGTACTTC
CASSGTSGMGETQYF
>TRBV14|NA|TRBJ2-5|NA
TGTGCCAGCAGCCAAAGGGGGCAAGAGACCCAGTACTTC
CASSQRGQETQYF
>TRBV5-6|NA|TRBJ1-2|NA
TGTGCCAGCAGACCCCAGGGTAACTATGGCTACACCTTC
CASRPQGNYGYTF
>TRBV3-1/TRBV3-2|NA|TRBJ2-1|NA
TGTGCCAGCAGCCAAGCGGGAAATGAGCAGTTCTTC
CASSQAGNEQFF
>TRBV7-3|NA|TRBJ2-1|NA
TGTGCCAGCAGCTTAAGCATTAGCTCCTACAATGAGCAGTTCTTC
CASSLSISSYNEQFF
>TRBV2|NA|TRBJ2-3|few
TGTGCCACGGGGACGCAGTATTTT
CATGTQYF
>TRBV24-1|TRBD1|TRBJ1-5|NA
TGTGCCACCAGTGATTTCTCCGGACAGGGGCACCAGCCCCAGCATTTT
CATSDFSGQGHQPQHF
>TRBV5-4|TRBD1|TRBJ2-5|once
TGTGCCAGCAGCGGCTTGACAGGGGAGGAGACCCAGTACTTC
CASSGLTGEETQYF
>TRBV24-1|TRBD1|TRBJ1-2|NA
TGTGCCACCAGTGAGGACAGGGGGCTGGGCTACACCTTC
CATSEDRGLGYTF
>TRBV30|TRBD1|TRBJ1-6|NA
TGTGCCAGAAACCGGGACAGCAATTCACCCCTCCACTTT
CARNRDSNSPLHF
>TRBV7-2|TRBD2|TRBJ2-7|NA
TGTGCCAGCCGGACTAGCGGCTCCTACGAGCAGTACTTC
CASRTSGSYEQYF
>TRBV6-5|NA|TRBJ1-3|once
TGTGCCAGCGGGGAGATCCGGGGAAACACCATATATTTT
CASGEIRGNTIYF
>TRBV19|TRBD1|TRBJ1-1|NA
TGTGCCAGTAGACCGACAGGGATGAACACTGAAGCTTTCTTT
CASRPTGMNTEAFF
>TRBV24-1|TRBD2|TRBJ2-1|NA
TGTGCCACCAGTGGTCCCCAGGGAGCTAGCGGGTACTACAATGAGCAGTTCTTC
CATSGPQGASGYYNEQFF
>TRBV25-1|NA|TRBJ2-2|NA
TGTGCCAGCAGTGGGCAGGGGTTCACCGGGGAGCTGTTTTTT
CASSGQGFTGELFF
>TRBV7-9|TRBD1|TRBJ2-7|NA
TGTGCCAGCAGCACCACAGGGGTCGAGCAGTACTTC
CASSTTGVEQYF
>TRBV3-1/TRBV3-2|TRBD1|TRBJ2-4|NA
TGTGCCAGCAGCTTAAACCGGGACAGGGGCCTGCTGGCTAAAAACATTCAGTACTTC
CASSLNRDRGLLAKNIQYF
>TRBV29-1|TRBD2|TRBJ2-3|NA
TGCAGCGCGGCCGGGACTAGCGGGAGTCTGGGCACAGATACGCAGTATTTT
CSAAGTSGSLGTDTQYF
>TRBV4-2|NA|TRBJ2-5|NA
TGTGCCAGCAGCCAAGACACGGGAGAGCAAGAGACCCAGTACTTC
CASSQDTGEQETQYF
>TRBV18|NA|TRBJ1-2|NA
TGTGCCAGCTCACCCGGACAGTCTATAAACTATGGCTACACCTTC
CASSPGQSINYGYTF
>TRBV9|NA|TRBJ1-4|NA
TGTGCCAGCAGCGGTCAACAGGGAAGCCGTGAAAAACTGTTTTTT
CASSGQQGSREKLFF
>TRBV12-3/TRBV12-4|NA|TRBJ1-2|NA
TGTGCCACCCTCGGAGGTGACTATGGCTACACCTTC
CATLGGDYGYTF
>TRBV19|NA|TRBJ1-2|NA
TGTGCCAGTACCAGTGGGAGGGGCACCTATGGCTACACCTTC
CASTSGRGTYGYTF
>TRBV15|TRBD2|TRBJ2-3|once
TGTGCCACCAGCAGAGATCTCGGGAGGGCGGATACGCAGTATTTT
CATSRDLGRADTQYF
>TRBV19|NA|TRBJ2-7|NA
TGTGCCAGTAGTAATAGTTTCGAGGTTTTCTACTACGAGCAGTACTTC
CASSNSFEVFYYEQYF
>TRBV18|NA|TRBJ1-2|NA
TGTGCCAGCTCACCAGAGACAGATCTCTATGGCTACACCTTC
CASSPETDLYGYTF
>TRBV4-1|TRBD1|TRBJ1-1|few
TGCGCCAGCAGCCAGCGGGACAGGGGGCCGAACACTGAAGCTTTCTTT
CASSQRDRGPNTEAFF
>TRBV4-3|TRBD2|TRBJ2-3|NA
TGCGCCAGCAGCCAAGTCCTCGCGGGAGGTAGTGATACGCAGTATTTT
CASSQVLAGGSDTQYF
>TRBV6-5|NA|TRBJ1-1|NA
TGTGCCAGCAGCGCATCGGGGGGGTACACTGAAGCTTTCTTT
CASSASGGYTEAFF
>TRBV6-1|TRBD2|TRBJ2-3|NA
TGTGCCAGCAGTGAAACAGCGGGAGGGCCAGATACGCAGTATTTT
CASSETAGGPDTQYF
>TRBV5-8|NA|TRBJ1-6|NA
TGTGCCAGCAGCTTGCACGGAGATAATTCACCCCTCCACTTT
CASSLHGDNSPLHF
>TRBV19|NA|TRBJ1-6|NA
TGTGCCAGCGGAGGGGGGGGCGCCTATATTGCACCCCTCCACTTT
CASGGGGAYIAPLHF
>TRBV11-2|NA|TRBJ1-5|NA
TGTGCCAGCAGCTTAGATAGCGGGGGAGGTCAGCCCCAGCATTTT
CASSLDSGGGQPQHF
>TRBV30|TRBD1|TRBJ2-2|NA
TGTGCCTGGAGTACGGGACAGACGAACACCGGGGAGCTGTTTTTT
CAWSTGQTNTGELFF
>TRBV29-1|TRBD1|TRBJ1-2|NA
TGCAGCGGTGGACAGGGGGCAGGTGGCTACACCTTC
CSGGQGAGGYTF
>TRBV24-1|NA|TRBJ1-2|once
TGTGCCACCACAACCAGGGACTGGGATGGCTACACCTTC
CATTTRDWDGYTF
>TRBV4-1|NA|TRBJ1-4|NA
TGCGCCAGCAGCCAGCTTAGTCGCGGTACTAATGAAAAACTGTTTTTT
CASSQLSRGTNEKLFF
>TRBV19|NA|TRBJ1-5|few
TGTGCCAGTAACCCGGACTCAAACGGGCCCCAGCATTTT
CASNPDSNGPQHF
>TRBV30|TRBD1|TRBJ1-2|NA
TGTGCCTGGAGTACAGGGGGACCCTATGGCTACACCTTC
CAWSTGGPYGYTF
>TRBV6-5|TRBD2|TRBJ2-2|NA
TGTGCCAGCAGACTAGCGGGAGACACCGGGGAGCTGTTTTTT
CASRLAGDTGELFF
>TRBV13|NA|TRBJ1-2|NA
TGTGCCAGCACCTCGGGGGGCTATGGCTACACCTTC
CASTSGGYGYTF
>TRBV21-1|NA|TRBJ2-7|NA
NA
CASSSWGAGSSSYEQYF
>TRBV5-4|NA|TRBJ2-3|once
TGTGCCAGCAGCGACAGCGGACAGTCCACAGATACGCAGTATTTT
CASSDSGQSTDTQYF
>TRBV27|TRBD1|TRBJ1-1|NA
TGTGCCAGCAGTTACCGACAGGGTTTTTCTTACACTGAAGCTTTCTTT
CASSYRQGFSYTEAFF
>TRBV13|NA|TRBJ2-5|NA
TGTGCCAGCAGCCTTCGGAGGTTAAGTGAGACCCAGTACTTC
CASSLRRLSETQYF
>TRBV9|NA|TRBJ2-1|NA
TGTGCCAGCAGCGTAGCGTATTTCTTCTACAATGAGCAGTTCTTC
CASSVAYFFYNEQFF
>TRBV30|TRBD1|TRBJ2-7|NA
TGTGCCTGGAGCCCCAGGGGGTGGGCCGAGCAGTACTTC
CAWSPRGWAEQYF
>TRBV19|NA|TRBJ2-3|NA
TGTGCCAGTAGCCTGAGGGAAGCAGATACGCAGTATTTT
CASSLREADTQYF
>TRBV4-3|NA|TRBJ1-6|NA
TGCGCCAGCAGCCAAGAACGGACAGCCTATAATTCACCCCTCCACTTT
CASSQERTAYNSPLHF
>TRBV2|TRBD1|TRBJ1-1|NA
TGTGCCAGCAGTGAGTACAGGGGGAACACTGAAGCTTTCTTT
CASSEYRGNTEAFF
>TRBV9|TRBD2|TRBJ2-3|NA
TGTGCCAGCAGCGTTGAGGCACTAGCGGGAGTATACGATACGCAGTATTTT
CASSVEALAGVYDTQYF
>TRBV10-3|TRBD2|TRBJ2-1|NA
TGTGCCATCACTCCTTCGGGAGGATACAATGAGCAGTTCTTC
CAITPSGGYNEQFF
>TRBV7-8|NA|TRBJ1-2|NA
TGTGCCAGCAGCCGAGCGGTGAGGGAGCTGGGCTACACCTTC
CASSRAVRELGYTF